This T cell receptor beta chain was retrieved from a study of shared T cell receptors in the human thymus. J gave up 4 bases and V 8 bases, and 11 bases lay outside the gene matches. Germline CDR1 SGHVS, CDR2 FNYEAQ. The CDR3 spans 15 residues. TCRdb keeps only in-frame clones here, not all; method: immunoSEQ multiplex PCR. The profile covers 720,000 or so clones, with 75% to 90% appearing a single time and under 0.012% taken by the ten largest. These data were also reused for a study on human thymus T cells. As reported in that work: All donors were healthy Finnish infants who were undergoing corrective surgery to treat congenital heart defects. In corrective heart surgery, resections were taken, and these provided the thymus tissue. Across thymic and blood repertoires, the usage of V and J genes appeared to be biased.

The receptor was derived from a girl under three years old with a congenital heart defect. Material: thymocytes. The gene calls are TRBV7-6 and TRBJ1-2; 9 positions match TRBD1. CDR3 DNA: TGTGCCAGCGGACAGGGGCTCGCATCTCTCTATGGCTACACCTTC. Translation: CASGQGLASLYGYTF.